This T cell receptor beta chain was captured in a study of T cell clonality in common variable immunodeficiency. Study findings and constraints: Links between repertoire features and CVID complications were heterogeneity-limited. In common variable immunodeficiency, TCR beta chains reportedly carried fewer deletions and N-nucleotide insertions.

The method was immunoSEQ multiplex PCR; TCRdb's version includes in-frame clones alone and lacks a portion of them. Recorded here are about 35,000 clones, none singletons. CDR1 is SGHNT and CDR2 is YYREEE in the germline V gene (reference sequence). V lost 7 bases, J lost 0 bases, and 11 bases lay in between. CDR3 length: 13 residues. No CVID subject was ill or on immunomodulatory drugs when sampled. This clone was seen repeatedly, ten times or more. As yet, its antigen is unknown. The read comes to an end 3 residues before the CDR3 does, leaving the germline J gene to fill in the end. Sequenced sample: peripheral blood mononuclear cells. The origin of this receptor is a human donor with common variable immunodeficiency. J is TRBJ2-7 and V is TRBV5-4; TRBD2 might be the D (6 bases). The covered CDR3 bases are TGTGCCAGCGACTGGGACTTCTCCTACGAG. Translated: CASDWDFSYE. The full CDR3 sequence reads CASDWDFSYEQYF.